The 7 T cell receptor beta chains below all came from one sample that was sequenced in a study of OX40 agonist ivuxolimab in advanced cancers. This table comes from immunoSEQ multiplex PCR, and its TCRdb copy is limited to in-frame clones, with some not included. Among some 150,000 clones listed, 90% were seen once. The sample here was CD4+ or CD8+ T cells sorted from blood, taken in a trial of the OX40 agonist ivuxolimab. These TCRs come from an adult with an advanced solid tumor such as melanoma, head and neck, liver or kidney cancer.

This chain joins TRBV11-3 and TRBJ1-1, with a possible D match to TRBD1 (6 bases). Germline-derived CDR1 and CDR2 are SGHNT and YENEEA. V was shortened by 0 bases and J by 5 bases, with 10 bases between the two germline ends. This CDR3 has 14 amino acids. Here the CDR3 reads CASSLDHRATEAFF. The CDR3 bases are TGTGCCAGCAGCTTAGATCACAGGGCAACTGAAGCTTTCTTT.

This chain uses TRBV18 with TRBJ2-2; perhaps TRBD1 as D (6 bases). Germline V gives CDR1 KGHSH, CDR2 LQKENI. The V gene lost 0 bases and the J gene lost 9 bases, with 14 bases spanning the gap. This CDR3 spans 15 amino acids. Here the CDR3 reads CASSPPMTGPRELFF. CDR3 sequence (DNA): TGTGCCAGCTCACCACCCATGACAGGCCCGAGGGAGCTGTTTTTT. The full variable domain, its missing parts supplied by reference TRBV18 and TRBJ2-2, is NAGVMQNPRHLVRRRGQEARLRCSPMKGHSHVYWYRQLPEEGLKFMVYLQKENIIDESGMPKERFSAEFPKEGPSILRIQQVVRGDSAAYFCASSPPMTGPRELFFGEGSRLTVL.

The chain has TRBV19 and TRBJ2-1; D uncertain. The CDR3 runs to 16 residues. V gave up 0 bases and J gave up 2 bases, with 11 bases separating them. In germline, CDR1 is LNHDA, CDR2 SQIVND (reference sequence). CDR3 bases: TGTGCCAGTAGTATAGAAAGAACAGTTACCTACAATGAGCAGTTCTTC. Translation: CASSIERTVTYNEQFF.

The chain is built from TRBV9 and TRBJ2-2, with a weak D call TRBD1 (6 bases). CDR1 and CDR2 from the germline V gene are SGDLS and YYNGEE. The CDR3 consists of 15 residues. With 6 bases removed from V and 3 bases from J, the gap between germline ends came to 15 bases. CDR3 sequence: CASTNRDTDTGELFF. CDR3 sequence (DNA): TGTGCCAGCACCAACAGGGATACGGACACCGGGGAGCTGTTTTTT.

V and J are TRBV27 and TRBJ2-6; 7 positions agree with TRBD1. Germline V lookup: CDR1 MNHEY, CDR2 SMNVEV (reference sequence). The length of the CDR3 is 16 residues. After removal of 8 bases from V and 2 bases from J, the junction contained 9 bases not matched to a gene. In DNA form, the CDR3 reads TGTGCCAGCTCTATTGACAGGGCGCCTGGGGCCAACGTCCTGACTTTC. Protein: CASSIDRAPGANVLTF.

The chain combines TRBV6-5 with TRBJ2-3; 11 bases map to TRBD2. V lost 6 bases, J lost 2 bases, and 4 bases stayed unmatched. This CDR3 region has 15 residues. The germline V gene has CDR1 MNHEY and CDR2 SVGAGI. CDR3 sequence reads: CASSLAGGPTDTQYF. The CDR3 DNA follows: TGTGCCAGCAGCTTAGCGGGAGGGCCCACAGATACGCAGTATTTT.

The DNA of the CDR3 is TGTGCCAGCTCAACGGGAGTGGGGAATGAGCAGTTCTTC. Its translation is CASSTGVGNEQFF. The V call is TRBV18, the J call TRBJ2-1; possible D gene TRBD2, 6 bases. CDR1 and CDR2 from the germline V gene are KGHSH and LQKENI. The CDR3 is 13 amino acids. V lost 5 bases, J lost 7 bases, and 12 bases lay in between.